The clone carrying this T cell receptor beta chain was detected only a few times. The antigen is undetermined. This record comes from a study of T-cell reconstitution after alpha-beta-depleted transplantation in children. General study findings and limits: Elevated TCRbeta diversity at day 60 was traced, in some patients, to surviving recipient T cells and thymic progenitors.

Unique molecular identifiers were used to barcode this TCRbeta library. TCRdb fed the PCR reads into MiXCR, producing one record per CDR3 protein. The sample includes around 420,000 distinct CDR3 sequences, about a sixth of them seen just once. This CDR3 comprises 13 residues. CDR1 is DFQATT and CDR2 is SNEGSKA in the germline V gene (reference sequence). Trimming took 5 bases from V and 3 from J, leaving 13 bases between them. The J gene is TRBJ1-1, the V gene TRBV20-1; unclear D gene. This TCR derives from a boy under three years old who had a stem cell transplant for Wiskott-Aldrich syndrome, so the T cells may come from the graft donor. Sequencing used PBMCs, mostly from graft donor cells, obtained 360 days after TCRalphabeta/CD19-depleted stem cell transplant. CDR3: CSARADRYTEAFF. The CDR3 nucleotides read TGCAGTGCTCGTGCCGACCGGTACACTGAAGCTTTCTTT.